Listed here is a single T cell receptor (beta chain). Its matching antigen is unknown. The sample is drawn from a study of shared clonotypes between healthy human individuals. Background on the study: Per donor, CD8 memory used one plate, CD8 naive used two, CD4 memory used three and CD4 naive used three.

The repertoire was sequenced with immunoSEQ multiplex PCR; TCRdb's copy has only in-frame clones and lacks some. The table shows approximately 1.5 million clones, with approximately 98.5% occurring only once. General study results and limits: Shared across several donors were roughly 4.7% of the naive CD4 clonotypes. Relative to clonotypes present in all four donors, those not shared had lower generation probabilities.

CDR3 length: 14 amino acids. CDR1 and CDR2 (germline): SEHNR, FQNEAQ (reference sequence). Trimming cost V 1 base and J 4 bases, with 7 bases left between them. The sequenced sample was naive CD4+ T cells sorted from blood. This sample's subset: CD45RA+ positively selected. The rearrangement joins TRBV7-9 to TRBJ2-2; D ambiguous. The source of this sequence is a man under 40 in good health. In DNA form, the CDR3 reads TGTGCCAGCAGCTTAGACAGACCCACCGGGGAGCTGTTTTTT. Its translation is CASSLDRPTGELFF.